The rows below give T cell receptor beta chains drawn from one sample of a study of control samples from healthy donors and cancer patients. TCRdb keeps only in-frame clones here, not all; method: immunoSEQ multiplex PCR. The top ten hold 0.92% of the sample, which has 100,000 or so clones, roughly nine tenths seen once. Sequenced sample: blood. These receptor sequences come from a woman between 25 and 40 years old in good health. Both conserved end residues are part of each CDR3. The order of the fields is J gene, D gene, V gene, CDR3 DNA, CDR3 protein. A D gene is named only where the DNA matches it firmly.

TRBJ1-1 . TRBV10-2 TGCGCCAGCAGAGACTTCATAGGGAGCCCGAACACTGAAGCTTTCTTT CASRDFIGSPNTEAFF
TRBJ1-1 TRBD1 TRBV18 TGTGCCAGCTCACTCACAGGGGTGAGCACTGAAGCTTTCTTT CASSLTGVSTEAFF
TRBJ2-7 TRBD1 TRBV2 TGTGCCAGCAGTGGACAGGGTGACGCCTACGAGCAGTACTTC CASSGQGDAYEQYF
TRBJ1-4 . TRBV27 TGTGCCAGCAGCCCGGGAGCACCGGGGGGTACTAATGAAAAACTGTTTTTT CASSPGAPGGTNEKLFF
TRBJ2-1 . TRBV6-5 TGTGCCAGCAGCATGCGTGAGGACCGTGCGCAGTTCTTC CASSMREDRAQFF
TRBJ1-2 . TRBV29-1 TGCAGCGTTGAAAGGGTGGCTAACTATGGCTACACCTTC CSVERVANYGYTF
TRBJ2-3 TRBD2 TRBV10-3 TGTGCCATCAGGCAGACTAGCGGGTTGGCGAACACAGATACGCAGTATTTT CAIRQTSGLANTDTQYF
TRBJ2-1 . TRBV10-2 TGCGCCAGCAGTGTGTACAATGAGCAGTTCTTC CASSVYNEQFF
TRBJ1-2 . TRBV3-1/TRBV3-2 TGTGCCAGCAGCCACGGGCCCGGAGGGGGAGGCTACACCTTC CASSHGPGGGGYTF
TRBJ2-3 TRBD2 TRBV5-4 TGTGCCAGCAGCTCCCGACTAGCGGGCAGCACAGATACGCAGTATTTT CASSSRLAGSTDTQYF
TRBJ1-2 TRBD1 TRBV7-2 TGTGCCAGCAGCTTAGGGGTCCGGGACAGGGGGCGACAGGGCTACACCTTC CASSLGVRDRGRQGYTF
TRBJ2-7 . TRBV2 TGTGCCAGCAGTGAAGAAGTGGCCAGGGGGGGCGAGCAGTACTTC CASSEEVARGGEQYF
TRBJ2-7 TRBD1 TRBV6-5 TGTGCCAGCAGTTACGAAGGGACAGGGGCCTACGAGCAGTACTTC CASSYEGTGAYEQYF
TRBJ2-1 TRBD2 TRBV27 TGTGCCAGCAGTCCATTCGGAGCGGGAGGGGTGAATGAGCAGTTCTTC CASSPFGAGGVNEQFF
TRBJ1-1 . TRBV7-9 TGTGCCAGCAGCTCCCGTACGGCGGGGAACACTGAAGCTTTCTTT CASSSRTAGNTEAFF